Listed here are 28 T cell receptor beta chains from one sample, sequenced in a study of blood T cell repertoires in COVID-19. The protocol was immunoSEQ multiplex PCR, while the TCRdb copy is restricted to in-frame clones and leaves out a portion. The data contain about 84,000 clones, 83% of them singletons. The sequencing input was peripheral blood. The receptors were gathered from a woman of 80 years or more with acute or convalescent COVID-19.

The rearrangement joins TRBV19 to TRBJ1-4; 10 positions match TRBD1. The germline CDR1 and CDR2 sequences are LNHDA and SQIVND (reference sequence). The CDR3 has 13 residues. J was trimmed by 6 bases and V by 7 bases; bases with no gene match: 2. The CDR3 sequence: CASTTGGYEKLFF. CDR3 nucleotide sequence: TGTGCCAGTACGACAGGGGGCTATGAAAAACTGTTTTTT.

There are a few counts of this clone. The V call is TRBV16, the J call TRBJ2-7; 9 bases are a match to TRBD1. In germline, CDR1 is KGHSY, CDR2 FQNENV. There are 13 residues in the CDR3. Unmatched junction bases numbered 5, after V lost 4 bases and J lost 7 bases. CDR3 nucleotide sequence: TGTGCCAGCAGCCGCGGGACAGGGAATGAGCAGTACTTC. Translated: CASSRGTGNEQYF.

The chain links TRBV3-1 (or the pseudogene TRBV3-2) to TRBJ1-1; D ambiguous. The length of the CDR3 is 15 residues. V lost 1 base and J 6 bases, leaving 15 bases between the germline ends. Per the germline V gene, CDR1 is LGHDT and CDR2 is YNNKEL (reference sequence). The CDR3 is CASSQGPVSGAEAFF. The CDR3 DNA follows: TGTGCCAGCAGCCAAGGGCCAGTCTCAGGTGCTGAAGCTTTCTTT.

This clone was found a few times. This rearrangement joins TRBV5-1 to TRBJ1-2, with D perhaps TRBD1 (6 bases). The length of the CDR3 is 14 residues. Germline CDR1 reads SGHRS; CDR2 reads YFSETQ. The germline V and J ends were trimmed by 2 bases and 4 bases, with 12 bases remaining between them. The CDR3 DNA reads TGCGCCAGCAGCTTCTCAGGGGATTCCTATGGCTACACCTTC. It specifies CASSFSGDSYGYTF.

This chain connects TRBV7-2 to TRBJ2-7; 7 nucleotides match TRBD2. Germline V gene lookup returns CDR1 SGHTA and CDR2 FQGNSA. The V and J ends lost 0 bases and 0 bases, in that order; junction bases with no gene match: 11. This CDR3 region has 18 residues. CDR3 sequence (DNA): TGTGCCAGCAGCTTAGCGGTGGATGGGGCGGGAGCCTCCTACGAGCAGTACTTC. Translating gives CASSLAVDGAGASYEQYF.

The chain links TRBV2 to TRBJ2-3, with TRBD2 as a possible D gene (6 bases). The CDR3 runs to 14 residues. Germline CDR1 reads SNHLY; CDR2 reads FYNNEI. Trimming removed 8 bases at V and 6 bases at J, with 18 bases between. CDR3: CASGVADSGDTQYF. The CDR3 DNA reads as TGTGCCAGCGGAGTAGCGGACTCCGGGGATACGCAGTATTTT.

The V and J genes are TRBV7-2 and TRBJ2-3; 10 bases are shared with TRBD1. The V segment lost 5 bases and the J segment 5 bases; nucleotides outside the gene matches: 10. The germline V gene has CDR1 SGHTA and CDR2 FQGNSA. CDR3 length equals 16 residues. The CDR3 region is CASSPRGGQGLDTQYF. In nucleotides, the CDR3 is TGTGCCAGCAGCCCGAGGGGGGGACAGGGGTTAGATACGCAGTATTTT. The full variable domain, its missing parts supplied by reference TRBV7-2 and TRBJ2-3, is GAGVSQSPSNKVTEKGKDVELRCDPISGHTALYWYRQSLGQGLEFLIYFQGNSAPDKSGLPSDRFSAERTGGSVSTLTIQRTQQEDSAVYLCASSPRGGQGLDTQYFGPGTRLTVL.

The chain combines TRBV5-6 with TRBJ1-6; D uncertain. The V and J ends lost 2 bases and 8 bases respectively, with 8 bases between them. This CDR3 spans 13 amino acids. Germline lookup yields CDR1 SGHDT and CDR2 YYEEEE. CDR3 sequence (DNA): TGTGCCAGCAGCTTAGAGAGAGATTCACCCCTCCACTTT. Protein product: CASSLERDSPLHF.

This chain connects TRBV24-1 to TRBJ1-1; D remains ambiguous. Per germline, CDR1 KGHDR and CDR2 SFDVKD. The V and J ends lost 4 bases and 1 base respectively, with 3 bases between them. The CDR3 sequence is 12 residues long. The CDR3, as DNA: TGTGCCACCAGTGACCAGAACACTGAAGCTTTCTTT. It is translated as CATSDQNTEAFF.

V is TRBV19 and J is TRBJ2-1; D remains unclear. Looked up from germline, CDR1 is LNHDA and CDR2 is SQIVND (reference sequence). V lost 2 bases and J lost 9, with 8 bases in between. The CDR3 totals 12 residues. The CDR3 sequence is CASSIRTTEQFF. For the CDR3, the DNA is TGTGCCAGTAGTATAAGAACAACTGAGCAGTTCTTC.

This rearrangement joins TRBV2 to TRBJ1-1; perhaps TRBD1 as D (6 bases). V was cut by 6 bases and J by 4 bases, with 12 bases left in between. Germline values: CDR1 SNHLY, CDR2 FYNNEI. The CDR3 is made up of 13 amino acids. CDR3 amino acids: CASRPTGTTEAFF. In DNA, the CDR3 is TGTGCCAGCAGACCTACAGGGACCACTGAAGCTTTCTTT.

This sequence joins TRBV7-9 and TRBJ2-5; TRBD2 is a possible D gene (7 bases). The CDR3 is 13 amino acids. CDR1 is SEHNR, CDR2 FQNEAQ, per germline (reference sequence). Trimming shortened V by 8 bases and J by 5 bases, and 15 bases separated the two germline ends. The CDR3, as DNA: TGTGCCAGCGGCGGGGGCGCGTACGAGACCCAGTACTTC. Protein: CASGGGAYETQYF.

This chain joins TRBV18 and TRBJ2-2, with 8 bases aligning to TRBD2. In germline, CDR1 is KGHSH, CDR2 LQKENI. J lost 6 bases, V lost 3 bases, and 6 bases had no gene match. The CDR3 is made up of 15 amino acids. CDR3 residues: CASSPAGGFAGELFF. The CDR3 nucleotides read TGTGCCAGCTCACCGGCGGGGGGCTTCGCCGGGGAGCTGTTTTTT.

This clone appeared once. The chain links TRBV7-6 to TRBJ2-7; D might be TRBD2 (6 bases). Germline CDR1 and CDR2: SGHVS and FNYEAQ. Trimming shortened V by 5 bases and J by 4 bases, and 21 bases separated the two germline ends. The CDR3 extends over 16 amino acids. The CDR3 DNA reads TGTGCCAGCAGCCAACAGGCGGGGCCGGGTGGGTACGAGCAGTACTTC. Protein: CASSQQAGPGGYEQYF. Combining the CDR3 with reference TRBV7-6 and TRBJ2-7 gives the whole variable domain GAGVSQSPRYKVTKRGQDVALRCDPISGHVSLYWYRQALGQGPEFLTYFNYEAQQDKSGLPNDRFSAERPEGSISTLTIQRTEQRDSAMYRCASSQQAGPGGYEQYFGPGTRLTVT.

The chain recombines TRBV15 with TRBJ1-5; 7 bases line up with TRBD1. CDR1 LNHNV and CDR2 YYDKDF come from the germline V gene (reference sequence). After removal of 1 base from V and 0 bases from J, the junction contained 6 bases not matched to a gene. The CDR3 is made up of 17 amino acids. CDR3 region: CATSRAGQTYSNQPQHF. Here the CDR3 DNA reads TGTGCCACCAGCAGAGCGGGACAGACCTATAGCAATCAGCCCCAGCATTTT.

The rearrangement uses TRBV29-1 and TRBJ1-1; D is undetermined. V dropped 3 bases and J dropped 1 base, with 6 bases sitting between them. CDR1 SQVTM and CDR2 ANQGSEA come from the germline V gene. CDR3 size: 12 residues. CDR3 region: CSVEGKNTEAFF. The CDR3 nucleotides read TGCAGCGTTGAGGGCAAGAACACTGAAGCTTTCTTT. Together with reference TRBV29-1 and TRBJ1-1, the CDR3 gives the full variable domain: SAVISQKPSRDICQRGTSLTIQCQVDSQVTMMFWYRQQPGQSLTLIATANQGSEATYESGFVIDKFPISRPNLTFSTLTVSNMSPEDSSIYLCSVEGKNTEAFFGQGTRLTVV.

This clone was recorded only once. The V call is TRBV6-5, the J call TRBJ2-2, with 9 bases that match TRBD1. The CDR3 is 15 amino acids. Germline CDR1 and CDR2: MNHEY and SVGAGI. Trimming at V came to 4 bases and at J to 5 bases, leaving 5 bases not matched to a gene. CDR3 DNA sequence: TGTGCCAGCAGTTGGGGACAGGGTGCAACCGGGGAGCTGTTTTTT. As protein: CASSWGQGATGELFF.

The chain employs TRBV27 and TRBJ1-1; perhaps TRBD1 as D (5 bases). This CDR3 comprises 17 residues. The V end lost 3 bases, the J end lost 3 bases, and 20 bases lay between the germline ends. The germline CDR1 and CDR2 sequences are MNHEY and SMNVEV (reference sequence). CDR3 nucleotides: TGTGCCAGCAGTTTCCGGGGGAAAACTACGCTTCACACTGAAGCTTTCTTT. It translates to CASSFRGKTTLHTEAFF.

For the CDR3, the DNA is TGTGCCAGCAGCCCACAGGGATACAATGAGCAGTTCTTC. It yields the protein CASSPQGYNEQFF. The chain employs TRBV3-1 (or the pseudogene TRBV3-2) and TRBJ2-1; maybe TRBD1 (6 bases). CDR3 length: 13 amino acids. V lost 4 bases and J lost 4, with 8 bases in between. CDR1 and CDR2 (germline): LGHDT, YNNKEL (reference sequence).

For this clone: Other DNA sequences in the sample encode the same CDR3. The chain has TRBV7-2 and TRBJ2-1; possible D gene TRBD2, 6 bases. Germline CDR1 SGHTA, CDR2 FQGNSA. The V and J ends lost 0 bases and 1 base respectively, with 10 bases between them. This CDR3 spans 16 amino acids. The DNA of the CDR3 is TGTGCCAGCAGCTTAGCCGTCGGGAGTTCCTACAATGAGCAGTTCTTC. This gives the protein CASSLAVGSSYNEQFF.

The chain carries TRBV27 and TRBJ2-7, with D maybe TRBD2 (5 bases). The CDR3 length is 14 residues. Germline V gives CDR1 MNHEY, CDR2 SMNVEV (reference sequence). The ends were cut back, 0 bases at V and 5 bases at J, with 11 bases in the middle. Here the CDR3 reads CASSLSAGGNEQYF. Here the CDR3 DNA reads TGTGCCAGCAGTTTATCCGCAGGAGGTAACGAGCAGTACTTC.

This chain connects TRBV5-1 to TRBJ2-7, with 10 positions matching TRBD2. Germline CDR1 reads SGHRS; CDR2 reads YFSETQ. This CDR3 region has 12 residues. The junction had 5 bases not matched to a gene; V was cut back by 5 bases and J by 9 bases. CDR3 nucleotides: TGCGCCAGCAGGAACGAGCGGGAGGGGCAGTACTTC. It encodes CASRNEREGQYF.

The chain carries TRBV6-1 and TRBJ2-1, with 10 bases identical to TRBD2. The V segment lost 2 bases and the J segment 7 bases; nucleotides outside the gene matches: 5. The germline V gene has CDR1 MNHNS and CDR2 SASEGT. This CDR3 has 15 residues. DNA for the CDR3: TGTGCCAGCAGTGAACAGACTAGCGGGTGGAATGAGCAGTTCTTC. Protein: CASSEQTSGWNEQFF.

The V and J genes are TRBV6-5 and TRBJ2-3; 7 bases line up with TRBD1. Losses at the gene ends were 6 bases for V and 0 bases for J; bases not matched to a gene: 6. Germline V CDR1 and CDR2: MNHEY, SVGAGI. This CDR3 has 15 residues. The CDR3 is CASRGGSASTDTQYF. CDR3 bases: TGTGCCAGCAGAGGGGGCTCTGCGAGCACAGATACGCAGTATTTT.

The chain recombines TRBV7-2 with TRBJ1-6, with TRBD1 identical over 7 bases. CDR1 and CDR2 from the germline V gene are SGHTA and FQGNSA. V lost 4 bases to trimming and J lost 7 bases; unmatched junction nucleotides: 7. The CDR3 contains 15 residues. The CDR3 region is CASSSRQGWNSPLHF. The CDR3 DNA sequence: TGTGCCAGCAGCTCGCGACAGGGTTGGAATTCACCCCTCCACTTT. Variable domain in full (rest from reference TRBV7-2 and TRBJ1-6): GAGVSQSPSNKVTEKGKDVELRCDPISGHTALYWYRQSLGQGLEFLIYFQGNSAPDKSGLPSDRFSAERTGGSVSTLTIQRTQQEDSAVYLCASSSRQGWNSPLHFGNGTRLTVT.

The rearrangement links TRBV12-3 or TRBV12-4 to TRBJ1-5; weak D call: TRBD1 (5 bases). The CDR3 covers 12 residues. The germline V and J ends were trimmed by 6 bases and 7 bases, with 10 bases remaining between them. The CDR3 nucleotides read TGTGCCAGCAGCCCCCAGGGACAGCCCCAGCATTTT. This encodes CASSPQGQPQHF.

The chain is built from TRBV11-2 and TRBJ1-1; D ambiguous. Germline assignment: CDR1 SGHAT and CDR2 FQNNGV. The CDR3 sequence is 13 residues long. Trimming shortened V by 5 bases and J by 7 bases, and 14 bases separated the two germline ends. The CDR3 is CASSLREGGEAFF. The CDR3 DNA follows: TGTGCCAGCAGCCTCCGGGAGGGCGGTGAAGCTTTCTTT.

V usage is TRBV6-6 and J usage is TRBJ2-3, with a possible D match to TRBD2 (6 bases). CDR3 size: 14 residues. Per germline, CDR1 MNHNY and CDR2 SVGAGI (reference sequence). The V end was cut by 6 bases, the J end by 0 bases, with 10 bases between. The CDR3: CASSVADSTDTQYF. DNA for the CDR3: TGTGCCAGCAGCGTAGCGGATAGCACAGATACGCAGTATTTT.